This TCR beta chain originates from a study of OX40 agonist ivuxolimab in advanced cancers. The repertoire was sequenced with immunoSEQ multiplex PCR; TCRdb's copy has only in-frame clones and lacks some. The top ten clones hold roughly 0.53% of a sample with approximately 100,000 clones, 92% of them seen once. Sample: CD4+ or CD8+ T cells sorted from blood, taken in a trial of the OX40 agonist ivuxolimab. This sequence originates from an adult with an advanced solid tumor such as melanoma, head and neck, liver or kidney cancer.

Here the CDR3 reads CASSYEGANYGYTF. The CDR3 DNA sequence: TGTGCCAGCAGTTACGAAGGAGCTAACTATGGCTACACCTTC. The rearrangement links TRBV6-5 to TRBJ1-2; D gene uncertain. Germline CDR1 is MNHEY and CDR2 is SVGAGI. The CDR3 is 14 amino acids. V was trimmed by 2 bases and J by 0 bases, leaving 7 bases between them.